This T cell receptor (beta chain) is drawn from a study of beta chain features in type 1 diabetes. Study conclusions and caveats: VDJ junctions sequenced from type 1 diabetes patients showed fewer insertions and more deletions.

Details on this clone: Antigen: not known.

Expressed TCRB transcripts were sequenced, since all the RNA that had been isolated was reverse transcribed. The protocol was immunoSEQ multiplex PCR, while the TCRdb copy is restricted to in-frame clones and leaves out a portion. Of under 900,000 clones listed, roughly 15% are singletons. The trim removed 4 bases at V and 3 bases at J, leaving 10 bases unmatched. Germline-derived CDR1 and CDR2 are SNHLY and FYNNEI. The CDR3 consists of 17 residues. The V gene is TRBV2, the J gene TRBJ2-1; 9 nucleotides align to TRBD2. This sequence was found in a young woman in good health. The source material was naive CD4+ T cells from blood. CDR3 coding DNA: TGTGCCAGCAGTGGGGGGCTAGCGGGAAGAAACTACAATGAGCAGTTCTTC. Translation: CASSGGLAGRNYNEQFF.